This T cell receptor (beta chain) was observed in a study of blood T cell repertoires in COVID-19. In the study overall: Donors in the United States, Italy and Spain gave samples during acute or convalescent COVID-19. In each case, the material was cDNA or gDNA derived from T cells, B-cell-depleted T cells, or PBMCs.

CDR1 is SQVTM and CDR2 is ANQGSEA in the germline V gene. CDR3 length equals 16 residues. J was trimmed by 6 bases and V by 7 bases; bases with no gene match: 12. Per the original data handling: Amplification from reference gene primers served as the basis for estimated nucleated cell counts. Repertoires were generated with immunoSEQ multiplex PCR, while TCRdb's copy carries only in-frame clones and drops some. That table furnishes V, J and clone size, whereas the DNA furnished D and trimming. The sample consists of 60,000 to 85,000 clones, about four fifths of them appearing once. The sample comprised peripheral blood. J is TRBJ2-7 and V is TRBV29-1; 16 bases match TRBD2. This receptor was obtained from an older man who had recovered from COVID-19. The CDR3 DNA is TGCAGCGCCCTAGCGGGACTAGCGGGGGGGCGCGGCGAGCAGTACTTC. Residues: CSALAGLAGGRGEQYF.